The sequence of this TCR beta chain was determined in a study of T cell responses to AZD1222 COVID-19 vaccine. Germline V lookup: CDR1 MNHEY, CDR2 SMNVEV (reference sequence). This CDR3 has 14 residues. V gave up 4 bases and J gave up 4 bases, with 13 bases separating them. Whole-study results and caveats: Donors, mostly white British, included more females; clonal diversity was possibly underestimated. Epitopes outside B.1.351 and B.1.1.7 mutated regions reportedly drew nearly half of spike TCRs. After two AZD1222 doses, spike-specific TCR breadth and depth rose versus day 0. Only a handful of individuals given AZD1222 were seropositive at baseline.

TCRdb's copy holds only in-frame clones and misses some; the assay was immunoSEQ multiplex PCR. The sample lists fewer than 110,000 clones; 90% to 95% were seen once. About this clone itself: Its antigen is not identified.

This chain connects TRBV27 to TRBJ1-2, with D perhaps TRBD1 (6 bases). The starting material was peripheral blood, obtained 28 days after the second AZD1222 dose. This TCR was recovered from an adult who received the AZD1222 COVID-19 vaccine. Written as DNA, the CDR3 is TGTGCCAGCAGTTCCCGGGGGCGCGGCTATGGCTACACCTTC. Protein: CASSSRGRGYGYTF.